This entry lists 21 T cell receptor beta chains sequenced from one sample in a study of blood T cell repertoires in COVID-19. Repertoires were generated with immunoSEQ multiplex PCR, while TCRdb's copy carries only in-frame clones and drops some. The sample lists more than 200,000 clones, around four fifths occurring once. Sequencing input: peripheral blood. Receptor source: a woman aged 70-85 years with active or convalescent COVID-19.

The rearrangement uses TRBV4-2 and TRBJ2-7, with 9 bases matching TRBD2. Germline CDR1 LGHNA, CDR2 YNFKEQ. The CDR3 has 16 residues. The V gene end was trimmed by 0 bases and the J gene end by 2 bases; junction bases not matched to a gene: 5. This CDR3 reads CASSQDLGGGAYEQYF. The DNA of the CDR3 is TGTGCCAGCAGCCAAGATCTCGGCGGGGGGGCCTACGAGCAGTACTTC.

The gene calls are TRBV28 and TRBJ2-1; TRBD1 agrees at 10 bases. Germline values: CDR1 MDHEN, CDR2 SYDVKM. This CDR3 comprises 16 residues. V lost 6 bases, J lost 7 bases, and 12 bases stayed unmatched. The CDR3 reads CASSSSGTGAGNEQFF. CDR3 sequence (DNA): TGTGCCAGCAGCTCATCCGGGACAGGGGCAGGGAATGAGCAGTTCTTC.

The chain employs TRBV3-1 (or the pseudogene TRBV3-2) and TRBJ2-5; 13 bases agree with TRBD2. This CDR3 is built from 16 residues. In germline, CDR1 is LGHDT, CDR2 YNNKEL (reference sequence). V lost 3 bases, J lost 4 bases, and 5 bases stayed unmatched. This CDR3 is CASSQRLAGGGETQYF. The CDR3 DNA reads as TGTGCCAGCAGCCAGAGACTAGCGGGAGGTGGAGAGACCCAGTACTTC.

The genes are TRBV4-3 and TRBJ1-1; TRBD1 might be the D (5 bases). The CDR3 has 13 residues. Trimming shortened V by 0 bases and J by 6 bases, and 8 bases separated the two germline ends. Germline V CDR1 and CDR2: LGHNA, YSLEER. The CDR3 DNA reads TGCGCCAGCAGCCAAGACAGGGCCGCTGAAGCTTTCTTT. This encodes CASSQDRAAEAFF.

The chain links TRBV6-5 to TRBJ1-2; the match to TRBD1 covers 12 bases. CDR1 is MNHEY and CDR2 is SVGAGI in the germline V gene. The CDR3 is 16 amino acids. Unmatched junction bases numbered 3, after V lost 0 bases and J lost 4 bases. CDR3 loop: CASSYSGTGGFYGYTF. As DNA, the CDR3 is TGTGCCAGCAGTTACTCCGGGACAGGGGGCTTCTATGGCTACACCTTC.

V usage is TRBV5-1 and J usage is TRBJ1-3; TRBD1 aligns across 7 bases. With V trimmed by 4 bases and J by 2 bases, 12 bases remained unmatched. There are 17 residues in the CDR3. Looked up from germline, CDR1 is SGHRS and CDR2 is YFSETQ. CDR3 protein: CASSPDPQTGTGNTIYF. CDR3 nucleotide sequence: TGCGCCAGCAGCCCGGACCCTCAGACAGGGACTGGAAACACCATATATTTT.

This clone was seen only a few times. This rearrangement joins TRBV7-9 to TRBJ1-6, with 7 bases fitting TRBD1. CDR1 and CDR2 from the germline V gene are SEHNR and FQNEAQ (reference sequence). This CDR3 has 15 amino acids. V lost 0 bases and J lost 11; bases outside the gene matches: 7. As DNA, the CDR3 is TGTGCCAGCAGCTTAGCCCCCATACAGGGGACACCCCTCCACTTT. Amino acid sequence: CASSLAPIQGTPLHF.

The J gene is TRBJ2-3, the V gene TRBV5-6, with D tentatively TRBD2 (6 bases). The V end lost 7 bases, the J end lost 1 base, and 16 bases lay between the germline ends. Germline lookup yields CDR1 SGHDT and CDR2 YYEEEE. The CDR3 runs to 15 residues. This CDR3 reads CASGRPGLGTDTQYF. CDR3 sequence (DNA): TGTGCCAGCGGCAGACCGGGACTGGGCACAGATACGCAGTATTTT.

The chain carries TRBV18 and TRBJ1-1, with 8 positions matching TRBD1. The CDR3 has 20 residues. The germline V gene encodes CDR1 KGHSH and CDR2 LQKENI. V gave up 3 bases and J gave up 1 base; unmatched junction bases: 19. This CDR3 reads CASSPIGGWAGGKGNTEAFF. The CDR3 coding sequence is TGTGCCAGCTCACCGATTGGCGGCTGGGCAGGGGGCAAAGGGAACACTGAAGCTTTCTTT.

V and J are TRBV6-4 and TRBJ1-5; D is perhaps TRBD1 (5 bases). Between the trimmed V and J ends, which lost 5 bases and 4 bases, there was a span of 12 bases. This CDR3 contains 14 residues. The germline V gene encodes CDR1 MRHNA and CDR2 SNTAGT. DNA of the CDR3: TGTGCCAGCAGTCCACGCAGGGTTAATCAGCCCCAGCATTTT. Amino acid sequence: CASSPRRVNQPQHF.

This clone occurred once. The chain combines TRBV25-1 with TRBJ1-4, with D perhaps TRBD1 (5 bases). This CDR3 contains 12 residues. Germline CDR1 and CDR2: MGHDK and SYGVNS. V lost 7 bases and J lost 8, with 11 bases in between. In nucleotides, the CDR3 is TGTGCCAGCAACAACTACAGGGAAAAACTGTTTTTT. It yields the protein CASNNYREKLFF.

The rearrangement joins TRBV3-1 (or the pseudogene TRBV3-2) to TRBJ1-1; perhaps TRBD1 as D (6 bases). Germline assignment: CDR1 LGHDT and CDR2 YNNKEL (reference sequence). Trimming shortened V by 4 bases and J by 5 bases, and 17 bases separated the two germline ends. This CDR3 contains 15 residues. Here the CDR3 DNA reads TGTGCCAGCAGCCGGGGGCAGGGTTCAATTACTGAAGCTTTCTTT. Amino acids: CASSRGQGSITEAFF.

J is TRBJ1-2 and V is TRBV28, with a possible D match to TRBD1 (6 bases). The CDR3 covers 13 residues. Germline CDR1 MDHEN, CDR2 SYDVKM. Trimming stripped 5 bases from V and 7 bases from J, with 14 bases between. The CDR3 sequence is CASSLQGRGGYTF. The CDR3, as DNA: TGTGCCAGCAGTCTACAGGGTAGGGGTGGCTACACCTTC.

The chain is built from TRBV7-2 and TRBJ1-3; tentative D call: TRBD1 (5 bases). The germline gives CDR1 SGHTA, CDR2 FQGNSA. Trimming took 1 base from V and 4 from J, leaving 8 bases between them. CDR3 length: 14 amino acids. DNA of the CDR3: TGTGCCAGCAGCTTAGTTGGGGCAGGAAACACCATATATTTT. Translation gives CASSLVGAGNTIYF.

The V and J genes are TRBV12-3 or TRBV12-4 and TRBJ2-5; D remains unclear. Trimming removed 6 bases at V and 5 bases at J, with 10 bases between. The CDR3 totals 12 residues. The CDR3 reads CASSHSPETQYF. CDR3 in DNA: TGTGCCAGCAGCCATAGTCCGGAGACCCAGTACTTC.

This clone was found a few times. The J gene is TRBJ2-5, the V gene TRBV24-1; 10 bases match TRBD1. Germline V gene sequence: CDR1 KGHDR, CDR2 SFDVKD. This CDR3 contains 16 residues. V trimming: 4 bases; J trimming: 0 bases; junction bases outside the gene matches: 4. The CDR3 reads CATSDPGQGNQETQYF. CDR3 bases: TGTGCCACCAGTGACCCGGGACAGGGGAACCAAGAGACCCAGTACTTC.

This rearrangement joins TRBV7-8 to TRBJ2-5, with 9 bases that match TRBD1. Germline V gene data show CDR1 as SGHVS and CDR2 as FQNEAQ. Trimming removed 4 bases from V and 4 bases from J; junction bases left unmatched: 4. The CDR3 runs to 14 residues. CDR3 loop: CASSSRDRVETQYF. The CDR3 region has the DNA TGTGCCAGCAGCTCGAGGGACAGGGTAGAGACCCAGTACTTC.

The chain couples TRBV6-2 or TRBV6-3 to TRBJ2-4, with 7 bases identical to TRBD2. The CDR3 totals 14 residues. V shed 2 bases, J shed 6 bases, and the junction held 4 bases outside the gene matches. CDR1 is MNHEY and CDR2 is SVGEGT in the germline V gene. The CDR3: CASSYRSSGNIQYF. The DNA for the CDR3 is TGTGCCAGCAGTTACAGATCTAGCGGAAACATTCAGTACTTC.

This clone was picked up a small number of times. The CDR3 loop is CASRAGGPNSPLHF. The CDR3 nucleotides read TGTGCCAGCAGGGCGGGGGGCCCTAATTCACCCCTCCACTTT. The V gene is TRBV6-5, the J gene TRBJ1-6; D is perhaps TRBD1 (6 bases). In germline, CDR1 is MNHEY, CDR2 SVGAGI. The V and J ends lost 6 bases and 6 bases respectively, with 12 bases between them. The CDR3 is 14 residues long.

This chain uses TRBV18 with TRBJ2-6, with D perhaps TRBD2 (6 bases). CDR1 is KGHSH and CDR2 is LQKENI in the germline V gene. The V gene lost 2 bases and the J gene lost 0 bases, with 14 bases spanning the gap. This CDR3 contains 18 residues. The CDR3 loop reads CASSPRSPGDSGANVLTF. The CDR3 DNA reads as TGTGCCAGCTCACCAAGGAGTCCGGGGGACTCTGGGGCCAACGTCCTGACTTTC.

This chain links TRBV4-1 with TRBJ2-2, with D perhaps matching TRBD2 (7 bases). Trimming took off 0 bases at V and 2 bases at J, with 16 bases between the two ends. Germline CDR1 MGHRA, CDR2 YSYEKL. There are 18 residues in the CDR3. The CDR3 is CASSQEGPGGSNTGELFF. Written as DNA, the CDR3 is TGCGCCAGCAGCCAAGAGGGGCCGGGGGGCTCCAACACCGGGGAGCTGTTTTTT.